The 23 T cell receptor beta chains given below trace back to one sample, sequenced in a study of T cells in tumors after PD-1 blockade. Assay: immunoSEQ multiplex PCR; the TCRdb copy retains only in-frame clones and omits some. Altogether roughly 49,000 clones are present, around 85% being singletons, with the ten largest covering less than 5%. The specimen was PBMCs, collected before anti-PD-1 treatment. The receptor set was obtained from a human donor with basal cell carcinoma.

The chain joins TRBV5-1 to TRBJ1-1; D possibly corresponds to TRBD1 (6 bases). Looked up from germline, CDR1 is SGHRS and CDR2 is YFSETQ. There are 15 residues in the CDR3. Trimming removed 4 bases from V and 3 bases from J, with 16 bases in between. This CDR3 is CASSQQGRWDTEAFF. The CDR3 nucleotides read TGCGCCAGCAGCCAACAGGGAAGATGGGACACTGAAGCTTTCTTT.

The chain uses TRBV5-1 and TRBJ2-5; TRBD1 agrees at 10 bases. J lost 5 bases, V lost 0 bases, and 4 bases had no gene match. CDR1 SGHRS and CDR2 YFSETQ come from the germline V gene. This CDR3 contains 15 residues. The CDR3 DNA sequence: TGCGCCAGCAGCTTGGGGGACAGGGGAAGGGAGACCCAGTACTTC. It is translated as CASSLGDRGRETQYF.

V and J are TRBV30 and TRBJ2-3; D may be TRBD1 (5 bases). In germline, CDR1 is GTSNPN, CDR2 SVGIG (reference sequence). The V and J ends lost 5 bases and 0 bases respectively, with 9 bases between them. The CDR3 is made up of 13 amino acids. CDR3 sequence (DNA): TGTGCCTGGGGGGCGCCTAGCACAGATACGCAGTATTTT. Translating gives CAWGAPSTDTQYF.

The chain joins TRBV5-6 to TRBJ2-3; TRBD2 aligns across 7 bases. This CDR3 region has 15 residues. Germline loops: CDR1 SGHDT, CDR2 YYEEEE. The ends lost 0 bases at V and 1 base at J; junction bases unmatched: 2. CDR3 nucleotide sequence: TGTGCCAGCAGCTTGGTGGGGGGGGGCACAGATACGCAGTATTTT. Protein product: CASSLVGGGTDTQYF. Drawing the rest from reference TRBV5-6 and TRBJ2-3, the complete variable domain is DAGVTQSPTHLIKTRGQQVTLRCSPKSGHDTVSWYQQALGQGPQFIFQYYEEEERQRGNFPDRFSGHQFPNYSSELNVNALLLGDSALYLCASSLVGGGTDTQYFGPGTRLTVL.

The chain couples TRBV3-1 (or the pseudogene TRBV3-2) to TRBJ1-2, with D hard to call. Germline V gene data show CDR1 as LGHDT and CDR2 as YNNKEL (reference sequence). The CDR3 loop spans 13 amino acids. V gave up 1 base and J gave up 8 bases, with 11 bases separating them. Written as DNA, the CDR3 is TGTGCCAGCAGCCAAGCAGATCCGAGGGGCTACACCTTC. It yields the protein CASSQADPRGYTF.

This rearrangement joins TRBV10-1 to TRBJ1-6, with TRBD1 as a possible D gene (5 bases). V was trimmed by 11 bases and J by 1 base, leaving 15 bases between them. In germline, CDR1 is WNHNN, CDR2 SYGVQD (reference sequence). There are 15 residues in the CDR3. CDR3 nucleotides: TGCGCCTCTCCCTGGGGGGTTTCCTATAATTCACCCCTCCACTTT. The encoded protein is CASPWGVSYNSPLHF.

This clone showed up just once. The chain couples TRBV6-1 to TRBJ1-5, with a tentative D call TRBD1 (5 bases). CDR3 size: 16 residues. CDR1 is MNHNS and CDR2 is SASEGT in the germline V gene. The V end lost 2 bases, the J end lost 0 bases, and 11 bases lay between the germline ends. The CDR3 protein is CASSERGAYSNQPQHF. The CDR3 nucleotides read TGTGCCAGCAGTGAAAGAGGGGCTTATAGCAATCAGCCCCAGCATTTT.

This rearrangement joins TRBV5-1 to TRBJ2-7, with D perhaps matching TRBD1 (6 bases). The CDR3 runs 15 residues. Germline CDR1 reads SGHRS; CDR2 reads YFSETQ. V was shortened by 0 bases and J by 7 bases, with 17 bases between the two germline ends. The DNA of the CDR3 is TGCGCCAGCAGCTTGGCCGCCGGGCAGGGGTATGAGCAGTACTTC. Its translation is CASSLAAGQGYEQYF.

The chain links TRBV5-1 to TRBJ2-2, with D hard to call. Germline loops: CDR1 SGHRS, CDR2 YFSETQ. Trimming cost V 2 bases and J 0 bases, with 8 bases left between them. This CDR3 contains 15 residues. The CDR3 DNA reads as TGCGCCAGCAGCTTTAATCTCGCGAACACCGGGGAGCTGTTTTTT. This sequence encodes CASSFNLANTGELFF.

The chain uses TRBV7-2 and TRBJ2-2, with 9 bases that match TRBD2. J gave up 2 bases and V 5 bases, and 6 bases lay outside the gene matches. Germline V gene lookup returns CDR1 SGHTA and CDR2 FQGNSA. The CDR3 spans 16 residues. The CDR3 protein is CASSPSGDSNTGELFF. CDR3 nucleotide sequence: TGTGCCAGCAGCCCTAGCGGGGACTCAAACACCGGGGAGCTGTTTTTT.

This chain links TRBV11-1 with TRBJ2-3; D is perhaps TRBD2 (5 bases). Trimming removed 4 bases at V and 2 bases at J, with 7 bases between. The CDR3 covers 13 residues. Per the germline V gene, CDR1 is SGHAT and CDR2 is FQDESV (reference sequence). CDR3 DNA sequence: TGTGCCAGCAGCTCGGACTCCACAGATACGCAGTATTTT. It codes for CASSSDSTDTQYF.

This CDR3 reads CAWGRDRGANTEAFF. The CDR3 DNA sequence: TGTGCCTGGGGCCGGGACAGGGGTGCCAACACTGAAGCTTTCTTT. The V gene is TRBV30, the J gene TRBJ1-1, with TRBD1 identical over 10 bases. From germline, CDR1 is GTSNPN and CDR2 SVGIG (reference sequence). V trimming: 5 bases; J trimming: 2 bases; junction bases outside the gene matches: 8. The length of the CDR3 is 15 residues.

J is TRBJ2-1 and V is TRBV6-6; 7 bases line up with TRBD1. CDR1 is MNHNY, CDR2 SVGAGI, per germline (reference sequence). This CDR3 comprises 16 residues. The J segment lost 5 bases and the V segment lost 4 bases, leaving 11 bases of the junction unmatched. CDR3 DNA: TGTGCCAGCAGTTTATTTCCTGGACAGGTGAACAATGAGCAGTTCTTC. It translates to CASSLFPGQVNNEQFF.

This clone was observed a handful of times. V and J are TRBV6-5 and TRBJ2-7; possible D gene TRBD2, 6 bases. This CDR3 has 14 amino acids. V lost 4 bases, J lost 2 bases, and 12 bases lay in between. Germline values: CDR1 MNHEY, CDR2 SVGAGI. CDR3 coding DNA: TGTGCCAGCAGTTTTGGGACTCTTACCTACGAGCAGTACTTC. It specifies CASSFGTLTYEQYF.

Only one count was recorded for this clone. This sequence joins TRBV5-4 and TRBJ2-4, with D uncertain. This CDR3 region has 14 residues. The V end was cut by 0 bases, the J end by 1 base, with 5 bases between. Germline V CDR1 and CDR2: SGHNT, YYREEE (reference sequence). The CDR3 coding sequence is TGTGCCAGCAGCTTGGAGGCGGCCAAAAACATTCAGTACTTC. It encodes CASSLEAAKNIQYF.

A remark on this clone: The junction and the germline gene differ at one end; a read error may be behind it. The chain employs TRBV4-1 and TRBJ2-1, with TRBD2 matching over 16 bases. The CDR3 totals 21 residues. Germline-derived CDR1 and CDR2 are MGHRA and YSYEKL. As DNA, the CDR3 is TGCGCCAGCAGCCTAAACCCACAAGGGACTAGCGGGGGGGGCTATTACAATGAGCGGTTCTTC. Its translation: CASSLNPQGTSGGGYYNERFF.

This clone was counted a few times. This sequence joins TRBV20-1 and TRBJ2-7, with 9 bases lining up with TRBD1. CDR1 is DFQATT and CDR2 is SNEGSKA in the germline V gene (reference sequence). This CDR3 has 11 amino acids. Losses at the gene ends were 6 bases for V and 8 bases for J; bases not matched to a gene: 5. The CDR3: CSAPTGGKQYF. The CDR3 DNA sequence: TGCAGTGCACCGACAGGGGGTAAGCAGTACTTC.

The J gene is TRBJ2-7, the V gene TRBV5-1; TRBD2 might be the D (6 bases). With 3 bases removed from V and 6 bases from J, the gap between germline ends came to 16 bases. This CDR3 has 14 residues. Germline values: CDR1 SGHRS, CDR2 YFSETQ. CDR3 coding DNA: TGCGCCAGCAGCTCGGCCGGGACTCGCGGCGAGCAGTACTTC. This gives the protein CASSSAGTRGEQYF.

The CDR3 protein is CASSQTGFWTEAFF. CDR3 DNA sequence: TGTGCCAGCAGCCAAACAGGGTTCTGGACTGAAGCTTTCTTT. The chain has TRBV7-8 and TRBJ1-1; tentatively, D is TRBD1 (6 bases). Germline V lookup: CDR1 SGHVS, CDR2 FQNEAQ. With 5 bases removed from V and 5 bases from J, the gap between germline ends came to 15 bases. There are 14 residues in the CDR3.

The chain is built from TRBV30 and TRBJ2-1, with 8 bases identical to TRBD2. The CDR3 is made up of 11 amino acids. With V trimmed by 4 bases and J by 12 bases, 5 bases remained unmatched. Per the germline V gene, CDR1 is GTSNPN and CDR2 is SVGIG (reference sequence). Here the CDR3 reads CAWKSGGGQFF. DNA for the CDR3: TGTGCCTGGAAATCGGGAGGGGGGCAGTTCTTC.

The V call is TRBV5-1, the J call TRBJ1-3; 7 nucleotides align to TRBD1. The CDR3 is 18 amino acids. CDR1 and CDR2 (germline): SGHRS, YFSETQ. Trimming cost V 1 base and J 0 bases; bases outside gene matches: 10. The CDR3 DNA follows: TGCGCCAGCAGCTTGTCGCGACAGGGATTGAGCTCTGGAAACACCATATATTTT. It encodes CASSLSRQGLSSGNTIYF. Together with reference TRBV5-1 and TRBJ1-3, the CDR3 gives the full variable domain: KAGVTQTPRYLIKTRGQQVTLSCSPISGHRSVSWYQQTPGQGLQFLFEYFSETQRNKGNFPGRFSGRQFSNSRSEMNVSTLELGDSALYLCASSLSRQGLSSGNTIYFGEGSWLTVV.

The chain employs TRBV4-1 and TRBJ2-5; no clear D. Trimming took 0 bases from V and 9 from J, leaving 17 bases between them. Germline CDR1 MGHRA, CDR2 YSYEKL. This CDR3 has 15 residues. The CDR3 reads CASSQDPSFEVPQYF. The CDR3 DNA is TGCGCCAGCAGCCAAGATCCGTCTTTCGAAGTGCCCCAGTACTTC.

The chain employs TRBV6-4 and TRBJ2-2; tentative D call: TRBD1 (6 bases). The length of the CDR3 is 14 residues. The V gene's germline CDR1 is MRHNA and CDR2 SNTAGT. V was shortened by 3 bases and J by 4 bases, with 9 bases between the two germline ends. As DNA, the CDR3 is TGTGCCAGCAGTGAAAAACAGGGCACCGGGGAGCTGTTTTTT. Its translation: CASSEKQGTGELFF.